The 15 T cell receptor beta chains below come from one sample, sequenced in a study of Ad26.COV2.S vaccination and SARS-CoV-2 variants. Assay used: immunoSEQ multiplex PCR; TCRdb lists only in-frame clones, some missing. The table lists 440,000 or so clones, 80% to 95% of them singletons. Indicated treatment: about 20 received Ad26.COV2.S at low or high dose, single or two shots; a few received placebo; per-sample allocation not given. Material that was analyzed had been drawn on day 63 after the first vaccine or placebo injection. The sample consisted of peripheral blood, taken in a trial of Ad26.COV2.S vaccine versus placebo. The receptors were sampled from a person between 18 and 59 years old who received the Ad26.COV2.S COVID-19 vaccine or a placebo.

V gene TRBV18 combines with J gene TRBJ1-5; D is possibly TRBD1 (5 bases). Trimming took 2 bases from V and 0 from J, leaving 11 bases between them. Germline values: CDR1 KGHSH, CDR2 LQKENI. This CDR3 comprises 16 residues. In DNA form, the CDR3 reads TGTGCCAGCTCACCATCTGGGACGCTTAGCAATCAGCCCCAGCATTTT. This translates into CASSPSGTLSNQPQHF.

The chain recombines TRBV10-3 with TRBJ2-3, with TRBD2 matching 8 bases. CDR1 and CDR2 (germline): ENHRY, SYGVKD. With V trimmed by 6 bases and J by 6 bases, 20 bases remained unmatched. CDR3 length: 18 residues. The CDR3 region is CAIREGLAGRGRSDTQYF. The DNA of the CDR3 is TGTGCCATCAGAGAGGGGCTAGCGGGCCGAGGTAGATCCGATACGCAGTATTTT.

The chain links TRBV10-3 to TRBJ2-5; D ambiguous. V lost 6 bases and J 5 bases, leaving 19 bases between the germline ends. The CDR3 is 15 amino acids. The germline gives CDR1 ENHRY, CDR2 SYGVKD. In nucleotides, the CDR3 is TGTGCCATCAGGCCCTCTCTAGAACTCAGGGAGACCCAGTACTTC. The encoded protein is CAIRPSLELRETQYF.

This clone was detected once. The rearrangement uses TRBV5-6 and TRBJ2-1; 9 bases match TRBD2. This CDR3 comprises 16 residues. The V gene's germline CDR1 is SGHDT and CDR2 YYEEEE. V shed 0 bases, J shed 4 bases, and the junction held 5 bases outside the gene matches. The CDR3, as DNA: TGTGCCAGCAGCTTGGGGCTAGCGGGAATATACAATGAGCAGTTCTTC. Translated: CASSLGLAGIYNEQFF. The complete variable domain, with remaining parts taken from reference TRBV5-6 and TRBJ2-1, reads DAGVTQSPTHLIKTRGQQVTLRCSPKSGHDTVSWYQQALGQGPQFIFQYYEEEERQRGNFPDRFSGHQFPNYSSELNVNALLLGDSALYLCASSLGLAGIYNEQFFGPGTRLTVL.

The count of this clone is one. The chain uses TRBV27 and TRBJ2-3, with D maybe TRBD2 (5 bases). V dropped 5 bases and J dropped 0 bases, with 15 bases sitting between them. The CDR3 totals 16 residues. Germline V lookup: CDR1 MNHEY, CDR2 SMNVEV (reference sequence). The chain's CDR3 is CASSTTRGLSTDTQYF. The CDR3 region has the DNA TGTGCCAGCAGTACTACCCGGGGTCTGAGCACAGATACGCAGTATTTT.

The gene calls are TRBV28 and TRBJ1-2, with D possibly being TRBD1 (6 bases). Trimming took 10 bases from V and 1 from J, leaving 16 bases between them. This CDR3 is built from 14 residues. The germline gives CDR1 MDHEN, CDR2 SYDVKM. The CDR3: CATLSGADNYGYTF. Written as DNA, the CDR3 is TGTGCCACCCTATCAGGGGCGGATAACTATGGCTACACCTTC.

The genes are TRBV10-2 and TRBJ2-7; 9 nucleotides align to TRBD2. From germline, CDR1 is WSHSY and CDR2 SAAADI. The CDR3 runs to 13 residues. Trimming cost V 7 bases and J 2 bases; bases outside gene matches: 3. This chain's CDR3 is CASKPSGTYEQYF. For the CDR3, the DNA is TGCGCCAGCAAGCCTAGCGGGACCTACGAGCAGTACTTC.

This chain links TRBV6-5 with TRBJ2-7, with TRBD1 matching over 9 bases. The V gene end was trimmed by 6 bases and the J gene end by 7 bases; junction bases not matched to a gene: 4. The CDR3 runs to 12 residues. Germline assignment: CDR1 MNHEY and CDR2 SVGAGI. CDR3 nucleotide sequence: TGTGCCAGCAGACAGGGGGCGCGAGAGCAGTACTTC. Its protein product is CASRQGAREQYF.

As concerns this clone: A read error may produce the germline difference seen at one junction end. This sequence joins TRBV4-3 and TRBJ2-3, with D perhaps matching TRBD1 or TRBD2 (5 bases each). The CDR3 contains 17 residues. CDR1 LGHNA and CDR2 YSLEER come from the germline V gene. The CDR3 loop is CTSSQIQWGSGTDTQYF. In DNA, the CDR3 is TGCACCAGCAGCCAAATACAATGGGGGAGTGGCACAGATACGCAGTATTTT.

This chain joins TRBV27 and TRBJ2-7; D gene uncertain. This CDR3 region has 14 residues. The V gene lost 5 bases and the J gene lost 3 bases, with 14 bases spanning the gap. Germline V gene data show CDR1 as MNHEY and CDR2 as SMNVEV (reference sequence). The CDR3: CASSPSSPNYEQYF. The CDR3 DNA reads TGTGCCAGCAGTCCTAGTAGCCCCAACTACGAGCAGTACTTC.

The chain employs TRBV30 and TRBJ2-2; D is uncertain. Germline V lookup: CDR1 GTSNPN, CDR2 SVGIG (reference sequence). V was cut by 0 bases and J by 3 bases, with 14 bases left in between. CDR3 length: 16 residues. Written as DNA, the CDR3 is TGTGCCTGGAGTGTACGACGAACAGTCCACACCGGGGAGCTGTTTTTT. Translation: CAWSVRRTVHTGELFF. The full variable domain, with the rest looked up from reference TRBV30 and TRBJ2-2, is SQTIHQWPATLVQPVGSPLSLECTVEGTSNPNLYWYRQAAGRGLQLLFYSVGIGQISSEVPQNLSASRPQDRQFILSSKKLLLSDSGFYLCAWSVRRTVHTGELFFGEGSRLTVL.

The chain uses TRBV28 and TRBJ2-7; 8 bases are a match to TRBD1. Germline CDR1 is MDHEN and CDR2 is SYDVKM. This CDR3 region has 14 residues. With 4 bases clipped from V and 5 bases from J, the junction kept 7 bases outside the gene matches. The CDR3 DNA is TGTGCCAGCAGTTCCTGGACAGGGTCCGACGAGCAGTACTTC. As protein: CASSSWTGSDEQYF.

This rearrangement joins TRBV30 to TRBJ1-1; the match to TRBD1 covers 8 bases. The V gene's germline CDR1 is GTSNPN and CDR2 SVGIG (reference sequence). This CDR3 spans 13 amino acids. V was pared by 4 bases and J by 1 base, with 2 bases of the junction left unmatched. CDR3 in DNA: TGTGCCTGGATTGGGACAGGGAACACTGAAGCTTTCTTT. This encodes CAWIGTGNTEAFF.

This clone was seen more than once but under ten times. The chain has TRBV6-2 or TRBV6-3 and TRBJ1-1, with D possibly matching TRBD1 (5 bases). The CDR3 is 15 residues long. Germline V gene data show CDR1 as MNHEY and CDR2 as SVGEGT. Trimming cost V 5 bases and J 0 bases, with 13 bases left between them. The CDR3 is CASSRGTVLNTEAFF. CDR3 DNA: TGTGCCAGCAGTAGGGGAACGGTATTGAACACTGAAGCTTTCTTT.

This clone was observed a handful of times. The CDR3 region has the DNA TGTGCCAGCAGCCGACTACCCCAAGAGACCCAGTACTTC. It translates to CASSRLPQETQYF. This chain connects TRBV7-3 to TRBJ2-5; tentatively, D is TRBD2 (5 bases). Trimming removed 5 bases at V and 1 base at J, with 8 bases between. Germline V gene sequence: CDR1 SGHTA, CDR2 FQGTGA. The CDR3 has 13 amino acids.